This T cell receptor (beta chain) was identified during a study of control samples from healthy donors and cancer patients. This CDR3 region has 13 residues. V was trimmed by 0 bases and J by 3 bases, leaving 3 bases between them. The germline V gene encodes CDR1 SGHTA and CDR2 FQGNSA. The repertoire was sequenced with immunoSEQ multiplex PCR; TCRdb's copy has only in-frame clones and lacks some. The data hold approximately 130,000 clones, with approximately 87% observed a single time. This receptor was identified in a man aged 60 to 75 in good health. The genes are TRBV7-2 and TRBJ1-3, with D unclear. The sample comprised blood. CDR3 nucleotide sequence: TGTGCCAGCAGCTTAGCGGTTGGAAACACCATATATTTT. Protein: CASSLAVGNTIYF.